The T cell receptor (beta chain) under discussion was sequenced for a study of shared clonotypes between healthy human individuals. Deep level was the assay's run setting. Assay: immunoSEQ multiplex PCR; the TCRdb copy retains only in-frame clones and omits some. The sample includes fewer than 1.6 million clones, 98% of them seen just once. Per the germline V gene, CDR1 is LNHDA and CDR2 is SQIVND (reference sequence). J was trimmed by 3 bases and V by 3 bases; bases with no gene match: 26. The CDR3 is 23 residues long. Sequenced material: naive CD4+ T cells sorted from blood. Subset noted: CD45RA+ positively selected. This chain uses TRBV19 with TRBJ2-1, with 10 nucleotides matching TRBD2. This TCR was sampled from a man aged 25-45 years in good health. CDR3 DNA sequence: TGTGCCAGTAGTATCGTCGCCTCCGGGCTAGCGGGAGCCTGGAGGCTGAACTACAATGAGCAGTTCTTC. Its translation is CASSIVASGLAGAWRLNYNEQFF.